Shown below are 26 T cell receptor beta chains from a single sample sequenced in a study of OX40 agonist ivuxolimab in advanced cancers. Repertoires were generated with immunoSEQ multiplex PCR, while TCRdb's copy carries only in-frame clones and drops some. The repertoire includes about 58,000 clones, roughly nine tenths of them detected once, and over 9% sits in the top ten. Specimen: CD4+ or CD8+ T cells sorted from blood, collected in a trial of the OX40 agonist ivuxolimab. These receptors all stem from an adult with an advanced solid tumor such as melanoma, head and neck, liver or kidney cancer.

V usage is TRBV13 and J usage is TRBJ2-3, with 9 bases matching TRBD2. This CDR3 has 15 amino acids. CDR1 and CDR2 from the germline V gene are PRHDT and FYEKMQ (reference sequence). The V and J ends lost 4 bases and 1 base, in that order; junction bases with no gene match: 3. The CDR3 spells CASSSQRGGTDTQYF. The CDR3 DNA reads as TGTGCCAGCAGCTCCCAGCGGGGGGGCACAGATACGCAGTATTTT.

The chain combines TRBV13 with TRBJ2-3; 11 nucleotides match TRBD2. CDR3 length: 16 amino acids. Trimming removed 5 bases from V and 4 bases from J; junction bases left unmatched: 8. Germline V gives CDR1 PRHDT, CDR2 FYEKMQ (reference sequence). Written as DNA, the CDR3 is TGTGCCAGCAGCCTAATAGCGGGAGGGCCGGCAGATACGCAGTATTTT. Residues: CASSLIAGGPADTQYF.

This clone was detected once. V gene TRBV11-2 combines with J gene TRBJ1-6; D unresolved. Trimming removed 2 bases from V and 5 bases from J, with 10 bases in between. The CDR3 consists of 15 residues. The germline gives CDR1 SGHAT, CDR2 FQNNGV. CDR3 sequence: CASSLSPAHNSPLHF. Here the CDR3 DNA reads TGTGCCAGCAGCTTAAGTCCGGCCCATAATTCACCCCTCCACTTT. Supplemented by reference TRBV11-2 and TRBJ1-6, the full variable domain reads EAGVAQSPRYKIIEKRQSVAFWCNPISGHATLYWYQQILGQGPKLLIQFQNNGVVDDSQLPKDRFSAERLKGVDSTLKIQPAKLEDSAVYLCASSLSPAHNSPLHFGNGTRLTVT.

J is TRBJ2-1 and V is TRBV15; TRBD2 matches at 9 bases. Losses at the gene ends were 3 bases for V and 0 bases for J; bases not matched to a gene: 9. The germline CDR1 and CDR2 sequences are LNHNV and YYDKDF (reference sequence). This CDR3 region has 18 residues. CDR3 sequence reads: CATSSPSGTLSSYNEQFF. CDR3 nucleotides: TGTGCCACCAGCAGCCCTAGCGGGACTCTCAGCTCCTACAATGAGCAGTTCTTC.

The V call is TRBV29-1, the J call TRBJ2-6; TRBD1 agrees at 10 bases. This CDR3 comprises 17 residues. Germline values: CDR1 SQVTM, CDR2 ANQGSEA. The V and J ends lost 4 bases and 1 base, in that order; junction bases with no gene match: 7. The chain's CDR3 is CSVVRWDRGSGANVLTF. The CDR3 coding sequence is TGCAGCGTTGTTCGATGGGACAGGGGATCTGGGGCCAACGTCCTGACTTTC.

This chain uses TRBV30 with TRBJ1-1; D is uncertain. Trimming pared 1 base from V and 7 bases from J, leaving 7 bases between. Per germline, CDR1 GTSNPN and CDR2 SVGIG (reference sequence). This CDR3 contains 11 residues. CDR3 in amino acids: CAWSEDLEAFF. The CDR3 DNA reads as TGTGCCTGGAGTGAGGACCTTGAAGCTTTCTTT.

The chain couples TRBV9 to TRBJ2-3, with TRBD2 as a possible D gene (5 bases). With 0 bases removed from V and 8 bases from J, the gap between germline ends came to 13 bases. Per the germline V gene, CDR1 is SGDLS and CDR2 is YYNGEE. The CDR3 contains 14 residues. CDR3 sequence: CASSVGGSRGTQYF. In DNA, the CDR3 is TGTGCCAGCAGCGTAGGTGGGTCCCGGGGTACGCAGTATTTT.

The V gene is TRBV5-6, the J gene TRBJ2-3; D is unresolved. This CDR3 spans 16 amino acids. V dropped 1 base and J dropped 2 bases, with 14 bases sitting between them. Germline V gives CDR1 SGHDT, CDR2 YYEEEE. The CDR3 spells CASSLSPGSNTDTQYF. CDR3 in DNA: TGTGCCAGCAGCTTGTCCCCAGGCTCGAACACAGATACGCAGTATTTT.

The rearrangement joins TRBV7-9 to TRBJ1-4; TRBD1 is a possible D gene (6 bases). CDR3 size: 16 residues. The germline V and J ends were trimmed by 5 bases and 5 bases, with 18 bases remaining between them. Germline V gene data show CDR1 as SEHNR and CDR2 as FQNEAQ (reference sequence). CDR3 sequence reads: CASSPGYQGINEKLFF. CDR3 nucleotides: TGTGCCAGCAGCCCGGGGTATCAGGGGATAAATGAAAAACTGTTTTTT.

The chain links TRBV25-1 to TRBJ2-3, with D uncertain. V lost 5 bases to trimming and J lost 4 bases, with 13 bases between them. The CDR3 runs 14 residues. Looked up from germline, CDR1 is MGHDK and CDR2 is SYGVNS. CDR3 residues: CASSPSNVADTQYF. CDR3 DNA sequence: TGTGCCAGCAGTCCCTCTAATGTAGCAGATACGCAGTATTTT.

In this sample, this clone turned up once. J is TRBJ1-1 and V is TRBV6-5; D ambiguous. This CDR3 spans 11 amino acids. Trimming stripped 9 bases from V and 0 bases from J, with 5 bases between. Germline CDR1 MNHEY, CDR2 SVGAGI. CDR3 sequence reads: CASGVNTEAFF. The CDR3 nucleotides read TGTGCCAGTGGGGTGAACACTGAAGCTTTCTTT.

CDR3 region: CASGAGGSTDTQYF. In DNA, the CDR3 is TGTGCCAGCGGGGCGGGAGGGAGCACAGATACGCAGTATTTT. The rearrangement joins TRBV11-3 to TRBJ2-3; 9 nucleotides line up with TRBD2. The CDR3 runs 14 residues. Germline CDR1 is SGHNT and CDR2 is YENEEA. V trimming: 8 bases; J trimming: 0 bases; junction bases outside the gene matches: 3.

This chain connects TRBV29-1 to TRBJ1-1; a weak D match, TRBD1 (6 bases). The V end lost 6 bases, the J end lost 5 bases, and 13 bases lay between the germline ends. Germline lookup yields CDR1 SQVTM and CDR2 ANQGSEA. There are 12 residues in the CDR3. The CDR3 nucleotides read TGCAGCGTGGAGAGGGGGGGGACTGAAGCTTTCTTT. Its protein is CSVERGGTEAFF.

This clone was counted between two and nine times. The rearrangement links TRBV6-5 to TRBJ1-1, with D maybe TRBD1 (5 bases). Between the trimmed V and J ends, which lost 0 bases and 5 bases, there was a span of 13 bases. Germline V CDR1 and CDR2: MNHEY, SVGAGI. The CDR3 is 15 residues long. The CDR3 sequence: CASSYSRGARTEAFF. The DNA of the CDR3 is TGTGCCAGCAGTTACTCGAGAGGGGCGCGAACTGAAGCTTTCTTT.

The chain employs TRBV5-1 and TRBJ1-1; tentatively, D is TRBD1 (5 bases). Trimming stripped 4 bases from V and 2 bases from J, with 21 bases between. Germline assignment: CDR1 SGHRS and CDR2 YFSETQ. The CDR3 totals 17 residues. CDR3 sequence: CASSQGPLTDINTEAFF. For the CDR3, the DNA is TGCGCCAGCAGCCAGGGCCCCCTGACGGACATTAACACTGAAGCTTTCTTT.

The CDR3 is CASSLVLTNYGYTF. CDR3 in DNA: TGTGCCAGCAGCTTAGTGCTTACTAACTATGGCTACACCTTC. The chain couples TRBV7-9 to TRBJ1-2; no reliable D call. This CDR3 is 14 amino acids long. Trimming left V 1 base short and J 0 bases short, with 6 bases between. Per germline, CDR1 SEHNR and CDR2 FQNEAQ (reference sequence).

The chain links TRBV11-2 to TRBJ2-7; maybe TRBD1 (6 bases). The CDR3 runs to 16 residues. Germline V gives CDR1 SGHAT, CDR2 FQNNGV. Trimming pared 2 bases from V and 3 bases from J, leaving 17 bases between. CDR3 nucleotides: TGTGCCAGCAGCTTATCAAGGGGGACGCTAATCTACGAGCAGTACTTC. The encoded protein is CASSLSRGTLIYEQYF.

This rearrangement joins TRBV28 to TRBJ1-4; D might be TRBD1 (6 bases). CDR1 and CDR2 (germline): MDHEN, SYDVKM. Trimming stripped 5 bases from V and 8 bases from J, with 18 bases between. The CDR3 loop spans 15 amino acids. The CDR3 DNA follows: TGTGCCAGCAGTCCCCGACAGGCCCTGGGGGAAAAACTGTTTTTT. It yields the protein CASSPRQALGEKLFF.

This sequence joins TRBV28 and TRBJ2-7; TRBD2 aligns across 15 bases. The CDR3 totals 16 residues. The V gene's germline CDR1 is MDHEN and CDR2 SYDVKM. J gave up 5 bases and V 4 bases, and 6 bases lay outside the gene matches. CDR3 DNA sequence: TGTGCCAGCAGTTCCCGGACTAGCGGGAGGGAAAACGAGCAGTACTTC. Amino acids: CASSSRTSGRENEQYF.

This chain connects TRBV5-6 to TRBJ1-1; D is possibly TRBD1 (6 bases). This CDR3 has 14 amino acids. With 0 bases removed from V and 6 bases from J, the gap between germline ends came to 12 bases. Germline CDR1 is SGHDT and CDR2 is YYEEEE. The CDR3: CASSLGGAFPEAFF. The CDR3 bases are TGTGCCAGCAGCTTGGGGGGGGCCTTCCCTGAAGCTTTCTTT. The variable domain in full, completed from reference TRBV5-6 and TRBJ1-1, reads DAGVTQSPTHLIKTRGQQVTLRCSPKSGHDTVSWYQQALGQGPQFIFQYYEEEERQRGNFPDRFSGHQFPNYSSELNVNALLLGDSALYLCASSLGGAFPEAFFGQGTRLTVV.

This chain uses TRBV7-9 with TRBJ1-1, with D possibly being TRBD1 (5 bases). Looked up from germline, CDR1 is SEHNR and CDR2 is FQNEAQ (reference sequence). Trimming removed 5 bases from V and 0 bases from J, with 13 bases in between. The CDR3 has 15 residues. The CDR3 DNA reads TGTGCCAGCAGCACTACTACAGGAATGAACACTGAAGCTTTCTTT. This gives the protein CASSTTTGMNTEAFF. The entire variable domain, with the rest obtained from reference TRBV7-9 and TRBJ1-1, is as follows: DTGVSQNPRHKITKRGQNVTFRCDPISEHNRLYWYRQTLGQGPEFLTYFQNEAQLEKSRLLSDRFSAERPKGSFSTLEIQRTEQGDSAMYLCASSTTTGMNTEAFFGQGTRLTVV.

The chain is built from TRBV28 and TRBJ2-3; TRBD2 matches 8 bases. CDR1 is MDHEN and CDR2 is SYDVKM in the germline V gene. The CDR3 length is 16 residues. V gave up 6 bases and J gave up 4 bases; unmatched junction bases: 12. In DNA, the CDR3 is TGTGCCAGCAGCCTGGGGGAGCGGGAGTACGCAGATACGCAGTATTTT. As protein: CASSLGEREYADTQYF.

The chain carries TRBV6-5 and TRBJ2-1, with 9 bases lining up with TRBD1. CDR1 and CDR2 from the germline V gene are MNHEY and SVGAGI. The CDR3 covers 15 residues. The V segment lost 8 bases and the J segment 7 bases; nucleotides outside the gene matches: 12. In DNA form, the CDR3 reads TGTGCCAGCGGAGCCGGGACAGGGTGGGGTAATGAGCAGTTCTTC. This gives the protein CASGAGTGWGNEQFF.

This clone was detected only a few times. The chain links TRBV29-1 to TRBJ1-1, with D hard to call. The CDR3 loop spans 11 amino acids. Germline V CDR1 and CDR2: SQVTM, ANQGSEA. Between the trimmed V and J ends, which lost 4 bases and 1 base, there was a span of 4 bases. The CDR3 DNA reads TGCAGCGTTGTTGGGAACACTGAAGCTTTCTTT. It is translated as CSVVGNTEAFF.

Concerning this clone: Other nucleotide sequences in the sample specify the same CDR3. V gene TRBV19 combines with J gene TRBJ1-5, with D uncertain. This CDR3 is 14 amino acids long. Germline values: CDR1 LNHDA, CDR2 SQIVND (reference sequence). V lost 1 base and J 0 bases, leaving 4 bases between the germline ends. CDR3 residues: CASSIGGSNQPQHF. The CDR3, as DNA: TGTGCCAGTAGTATAGGCGGTAGCAATCAGCCCCAGCATTTT.

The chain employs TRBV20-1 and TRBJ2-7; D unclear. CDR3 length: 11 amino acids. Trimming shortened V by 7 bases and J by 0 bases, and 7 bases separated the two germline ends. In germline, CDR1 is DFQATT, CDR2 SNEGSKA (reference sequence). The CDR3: CSVASSYEQYV. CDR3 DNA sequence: TGCAGTGTGGCTAGCTCCTACGAGCAGTACGTC.